These 21 T cell receptor beta chains share one sample of origin, sequenced in a study of beta chain features in type 1 diabetes. Study-level results: TCRB CDR3 length was moderately but significantly reduced in all four CD4+ subsets of Type 1 diabetes patients.

Their recognized antigens are unknown. Every bit of the isolated RNA underwent reverse transcription, so sequencing read expressed TCRB transcripts. Here immunoSEQ multiplex PCR was the method, and the copy in TCRdb shows in-frame clones only, minus some. In the table there are around 160,000 clones, about 9% of which are singletons. The sample consisted of central memory CD4+ T cells from blood. These receptors were obtained from a woman younger than 45 with type 1 diabetes.

The rearrangement joins TRBV29-1 to TRBJ2-1; 13 bases line up with TRBD2. CDR3 length: 15 residues. Germline assignment: CDR1 SQVTM and CDR2 ANQGSEA. Trimming cost V 4 bases and J 3 bases; bases outside gene matches: 3. The CDR3 DNA is TGCAGCGTTGGGGGACTAGCGGGAATCTACAATGAGCAGTTCTTC. Protein: CSVGGLAGIYNEQFF.

The chain employs TRBV6-6 and TRBJ2-6, with D possibly TRBD2 on 5 matching bases. V lost 6 bases and J 4 bases, leaving 13 bases between the germline ends. This CDR3 is built from 15 residues. Germline V gene data show CDR1 as MNHNY and CDR2 as SVGAGI (reference sequence). The CDR3 DNA reads TGTGCCAGCAGCCGGACTGCGTCGGGGGCCAACGTCCTGACTTTC. It specifies CASSRTASGANVLTF.

The CDR3 reads CASSPRSQVGGEQFF. CDR3 bases: TGTGCCAGCTCACCACGTTCGCAGGTGGGGGGTGAGCAGTTCTTC. This chain joins TRBV18 and TRBJ2-1; a weak D match, TRBD2 (6 bases). Germline CDR1 reads KGHSH; CDR2 reads LQKENI. The length of the CDR3 is 15 residues. V lost 1 base to trimming and J lost 9 bases, with 16 bases between them.

The chain joins TRBV7-3 to TRBJ2-3, with 9 bases matching TRBD2. The ends lost 4 bases at V and 6 bases at J; junction bases unmatched: 8. The length of the CDR3 is 15 residues. Per germline, CDR1 SGHTA and CDR2 FQGTGA. The CDR3 nucleotides read TGTGCCAGCAGCTCCCGACTAGCGGAAGGGGATACGCAGTATTTT. Translating it yields CASSSRLAEGDTQYF.

The chain combines TRBV4-1 with TRBJ1-4; D uncertain. Trimming left V 0 bases short and J 7 bases short, with 9 bases between. CDR3 size: 14 residues. Germline lookup yields CDR1 MGHRA and CDR2 YSYEKL. The DNA for the CDR3 is TGCGCCAGCAGCCAAGAGCGAATACCTGAAAAACTGTTTTTT. Translation: CASSQERIPEKLFF.

In this sample, this clone turned up a few times. V gene TRBV10-3 combines with J gene TRBJ2-7; unclear D gene. The CDR3 spans 13 residues. CDR1 and CDR2 (germline): ENHRY, SYGVKD. V was pared by 2 bases and J by 7 bases, with 12 bases between. The CDR3 coding sequence is TGTGCCATCAGTGAGGAGAGGCCCAGAGAGCAGTACTTC. Its protein product is CAISEERPREQYF.

A few counts support this clone. The chain uses TRBV29-1 and TRBJ2-7, with a tentative D call TRBD2 (6 bases). The CDR3 runs 14 residues. The germline V and J ends were trimmed by 6 bases and 2 bases, with 17 bases remaining between them. The germline V gene encodes CDR1 SQVTM and CDR2 ANQGSEA. DNA of the CDR3: TGCAGCGTAGCCCGGGGGACGGTCCCCTACGAGCAGTACTTC. The encoded protein is CSVARGTVPYEQYF.

The chain couples TRBV15 to TRBJ2-6, with D possibly being TRBD1 (6 bases). The V end lost 0 bases, the J end lost 12 bases, and 15 bases lay between the germline ends. CDR3 size: 15 residues. CDR1 and CDR2 from the germline V gene are LNHNV and YYDKDF (reference sequence). The CDR3 spells CATSRDLTGWGVLTF. In DNA form, the CDR3 reads TGTGCCACCAGCAGAGATCTCACAGGGTGGGGCGTCCTGACTTTC.

The chain couples TRBV10-3 to TRBJ2-7; possible D gene TRBD2, 6 bases. V lost 0 bases to trimming and J lost 3 bases, with 9 bases between them. The CDR3 is 14 amino acids. Looked up from germline, CDR1 is ENHRY and CDR2 is SYGVKD. CDR3 DNA: TGTGCCATCAGTGAGTCGGGAGGAGTCTACGAGCAGTACTTC. It codes for CAISESGGVYEQYF.

This clone was detected a few times. V gene TRBV19 combines with J gene TRBJ1-1; a possible D gene is TRBD1 (6 bases). Trimming removed 5 bases from V and 4 bases from J, with 14 bases in between. The CDR3 runs 14 residues. Germline CDR1 reads LNHDA; CDR2 reads SQIVND (reference sequence). In nucleotides, the CDR3 is TGTGCCAGTAGTCCGGGGGGCCTTCTCACTGAAGCTTTCTTT. Residues: CASSPGGLLTEAFF.

The chain has TRBV29-1 and TRBJ2-5, with 10 bases fitting TRBD1. This CDR3 spans 12 amino acids. Germline CDR1 is SQVTM and CDR2 is ANQGSEA. V was clipped by 7 bases and J by 4 bases; unmatched bases: 3. CDR3 in amino acids: CSDRTGGETQYF. The CDR3 DNA reads as TGCAGCGACAGGACAGGGGGAGAGACCCAGTACTTC.

This chain joins TRBV7-3 and TRBJ2-3; a weak D match, TRBD2 (6 bases). Germline V gene data show CDR1 as SGHTA and CDR2 as FQGTGA. The CDR3 is 14 amino acids. V gave up 4 bases and J gave up 4 bases, with 12 bases separating them. Here the CDR3 DNA reads TGTGCCAGCAGCTCTAGCGTGGGCGCAGATACGCAGTATTTT. Translating gives CASSSSVGADTQYF.

The genes are TRBV5-4 and TRBJ1-1, with TRBD1 as a possible D gene (5 bases). The CDR3 has 16 residues. CDR1 is SGHNT, CDR2 YYREEE, per germline (reference sequence). V lost 4 bases, J lost 1 base, and 17 bases lay in between. In DNA, the CDR3 is TGTGCCAGCAGCCCCGGGGGTGGGGTAGGGAACACTGAAGCTTTCTTT. The encoded protein is CASSPGGGVGNTEAFF.

This clone was counted between two and nine times. The chain uses TRBV2 and TRBJ2-1; 11 bases map to TRBD2. Germline lookup yields CDR1 SNHLY and CDR2 FYNNEI. The CDR3 contains 15 residues. The V gene end was trimmed by 3 bases and the J gene end by 4 bases; junction bases not matched to a gene: 2. The CDR3 DNA is TGTGCCAGCAGTGATGGGACTAGCGGATACAATGAGCAGTTCTTC. The encoded protein is CASSDGTSGYNEQFF.

Relative to its sample, this clone is medium-sized. The chain combines TRBV4-2 with TRBJ2-3; 9 bases match TRBD1. The V and J ends lost 4 bases and 4 bases, in that order; junction bases with no gene match: 9. This CDR3 region has 16 residues. Per germline, CDR1 LGHNA and CDR2 YNFKEQ. The CDR3 spells CASSLGTGRLPDTQYF. CDR3 nucleotide sequence: TGTGCCAGCAGCCTAGGGACAGGGCGCCTCCCAGATACGCAGTATTTT.

The V gene is TRBV18, the J gene TRBJ2-1, with TRBD2 matching over 7 bases. This CDR3 contains 15 residues. With V trimmed by 2 bases and J by 5 bases, 6 bases remained unmatched. CDR1 is KGHSH, CDR2 LQKENI, per germline. CDR3 sequence reads: CASSPSGGSNNEQFF. CDR3 in DNA: TGTGCCAGCTCACCAAGCGGCGGGAGTAACAATGAGCAGTTCTTC.

The chain employs TRBV7-2 and TRBJ2-5; 10 bases map to TRBD2. Germline CDR1 SGHTA, CDR2 FQGNSA. This CDR3 comprises 16 residues. V gave up 0 bases and J gave up 9 bases; unmatched junction bases: 10. The CDR3 region has the DNA TGTGCCAGCAGCTTAGCGATTACTAGCGGGGCAACGGCCCAGTACTTC. This sequence encodes CASSLAITSGATAQYF.

This clone has at least ten counts. CDR3 nucleotide sequence: TGTGCCAGCTCACCTTCGCAAATCGGGGACAATGAGCAGTTCTTC. This codes for CASSPSQIGDNEQFF. The rearrangement uses TRBV18 and TRBJ2-1; TRBD2 is a possible D gene (5 bases). Germline V CDR1 and CDR2: KGHSH, LQKENI. The CDR3 has 15 residues. The V and J ends lost 3 bases and 5 bases respectively, with 14 bases between them. The full variable domain, rest sourced from reference TRBV18 and TRBJ2-1, is NAGVMQNPRHLVRRRGQEARLRCSPMKGHSHVYWYRQLPEEGLKFMVYLQKENIIDESGMPKERFSAEFPKEGPSILRIQQVVRGDSAAYFCASSPSQIGDNEQFFGPGTRLTVL.

This chain joins TRBV6-1 and TRBJ2-7; 9 nucleotides line up with TRBD1. V trimming: 5 bases; J trimming: 1 base; junction bases outside the gene matches: 3. CDR1 and CDR2 from the germline V gene are MNHNS and SASEGT. The CDR3 has 14 amino acids. CDR3 amino acids: CASSHRGQSYEQYF. CDR3 DNA: TGTGCCAGCAGTCACAGGGGGCAGTCCTACGAGCAGTACTTC.

The rearrangement joins TRBV27 to TRBJ2-3; D gene ambiguous. Germline-derived CDR1 and CDR2 are MNHEY and SMNVEV (reference sequence). V lost 5 bases and J 0 bases, leaving 9 bases between the germline ends. The CDR3 contains 14 residues. The CDR3 region is CASSLLTSTDTQYF. The CDR3 coding sequence is TGTGCCAGCAGTCTCCTTACTAGCACAGATACGCAGTATTTT.

The genes are TRBV28 and TRBJ2-2; D is perhaps TRBD1 (6 bases). Germline CDR1 reads MDHEN; CDR2 reads SYDVKM. The CDR3 covers 16 residues. V shed 5 bases and J shed 7 bases, with 20 bases lying between them. This CDR3 reads CASSPQGQGVGGELFF. CDR3 sequence (DNA): TGTGCCAGCAGTCCACAGGGTCAAGGTGTTGGCGGGGAGCTGTTTTTT.